These 25 T cell receptor beta chains originate from one sample sequenced in a study of shared clonotypes between healthy human individuals. The table came from immunoSEQ multiplex PCR; TCRdb's copy has only in-frame clones and leaves some out. This sample has 450,000 to 500,000 clones, with approximately 82% found just once. Sequencing was carried out using PBMCs. These receptors were taken from a woman between 40 and 55 years old in good health. Some clones in this sample may be carry-over from other donors' samples.

V gene TRBV7-3 combines with J gene TRBJ2-5; 9 bases line up with TRBD1. Germline V gene data show CDR1 as SGHTA and CDR2 as FQGTGA. V shed 0 bases and J 5 bases; nucleotides not matched to a gene: 4. This CDR3 is built from 15 residues. The CDR3 region has the DNA TGTGCCAGCAGCTTAACGGGACAGGGTGGGGAGACCCAGTACTTC. Amino acids: CASSLTGQGGETQYF.

This clone was observed a few times. The CDR3 DNA reads TGTGCCAGCAGCCACAGGCGCCAGCATTTT. Amino acid sequence: CASSHRRQHF. The genes are TRBV14 and TRBJ1-5; no definite D call. Germline V gene sequence: CDR1 SGHDN, CDR2 FVKESK. This CDR3 region has 10 residues. V lost 3 bases and J 12 bases, leaving 6 bases between the germline ends.

J is TRBJ2-4 and V is TRBV28; 9 nucleotides align to TRBD1. Germline trimming cut 7 bases from V and 6 bases from J; bases unmatched to any gene: 10. CDR1 MDHEN and CDR2 SYDVKM come from the germline V gene. The CDR3 runs to 15 residues. CDR3 sequence (DNA): TGTGCCAGCACCGTGGACAGGGGCTATAGAAACATTCAGTACTTC. Translated: CASTVDRGYRNIQYF.

The genes are TRBV6-5 and TRBJ2-7, with D maybe TRBD2 (6 bases). Trimming removed 5 bases from V and 3 bases from J, with 17 bases in between. The CDR3 runs 15 residues. Germline values: CDR1 MNHEY, CDR2 SVGAGI. The CDR3 DNA reads as TGTGCCAGCAGTGGACGCGGGGCAGGGAACTACGAGCAGTACTTC. It encodes CASSGRGAGNYEQYF.

The rearrangement joins TRBV2 to TRBJ2-4, with 8 nucleotides matching TRBD1. The CDR3 is 12 amino acids. V was pared by 5 bases and J by 7 bases, with 1 base of the junction left unmatched. Per germline, CDR1 SNHLY and CDR2 FYNNEI. CDR3 region: CASSTGGNIQYF. The CDR3 DNA reads as TGTGCCAGCAGTACAGGGGGTAACATTCAGTACTTC.

The chain couples TRBV18 to TRBJ2-5; the D gene is possibly TRBD2 (7 bases). This CDR3 region has 14 residues. Germline V gene sequence: CDR1 KGHSH, CDR2 LQKENI. V gave up 2 bases and J gave up 3 bases, with 10 bases separating them. The CDR3 sequence: CASSPREGEETQYF. The CDR3 bases are TGTGCCAGCTCACCAAGGGAGGGGGAAGAGACCCAGTACTTC.

V usage is TRBV7-2 and J usage is TRBJ2-2, with a weak D call TRBD2 (5 bases). The CDR3 runs 15 residues. Germline V gene sequence: CDR1 SGHTA, CDR2 FQGNSA. Trimming took off 5 bases at V and 2 bases at J, with 12 bases between the two ends. DNA for the CDR3: TGTGCCAGCAGCCGAGGGCCCAGTAACACCGGGGAGCTGTTTTTT. As protein: CASSRGPSNTGELFF.

V is TRBV27 and J is TRBJ1-5; no definite D call. Per germline, CDR1 MNHEY and CDR2 SMNVEV (reference sequence). Trimming removed 0 bases at V and 1 base at J, with 4 bases between. This CDR3 spans 14 amino acids. As DNA, the CDR3 is TGTGCCAGCAGTTTATCGAGGAGCAATCAGCCCCAGCATTTT. Translation gives CASSLSRSNQPQHF.

V gene TRBV6-1 combines with J gene TRBJ2-5; D uncertain. The V end was cut by 1 base, the J end by 2 bases, with 5 bases between. The CDR3 contains 13 residues. In germline, CDR1 is MNHNS, CDR2 SASEGT. CDR3 region: CASSEVGQETQYF. Here the CDR3 DNA reads TGTGCCAGCAGTGAAGTAGGACAAGAGACCCAGTACTTC.

This clone was detected a few times. The V gene is TRBV4-1, the J gene TRBJ1-1; D ambiguous. V gave up 0 bases and J gave up 1 base, with 12 bases separating them. From germline, CDR1 is MGHRA and CDR2 YSYEKL. This CDR3 contains 16 residues. This CDR3 is CASSQEEGQKNTEAFF. The CDR3 nucleotides are TGCGCCAGCAGCCAAGAAGAAGGGCAGAAGAACACTGAAGCTTTCTTT.

The V call is TRBV28, the J call TRBJ1-2; D remains unclear. The CDR3 has 14 amino acids. Germline CDR1 and CDR2: MDHEN and SYDVKM. V lost 2 bases, J lost 2 bases, and 9 bases lay in between. CDR3 amino acids: CASSLRNRNYGYTF. Written as DNA, the CDR3 is TGTGCCAGCAGTTTAAGGAACAGAAACTATGGCTACACCTTC.

This clone was observed a few times. The J gene is TRBJ2-3, the V gene TRBV18; TRBD2 agrees at 12 bases. The CDR3 contains 20 residues. Germline V gene lookup returns CDR1 KGHSH and CDR2 LQKENI. J lost 0 bases, V lost 0 bases, and 10 bases had no gene match. The CDR3 is CASSPPTSGRPTKSTDTQYF. In nucleotides, the CDR3 is TGTGCCAGCTCACCACCTACTAGCGGGAGGCCCACCAAAAGCACAGATACGCAGTATTTT. The full variable domain, rest sourced from reference TRBV18 and TRBJ2-3, is NAGVMQNPRHLVRRRGQEARLRCSPMKGHSHVYWYRQLPEEGLKFMVYLQKENIIDESGMPKERFSAEFPKEGPSILRIQQVVRGDSAAYFCASSPPTSGRPTKSTDTQYFGPGTRLTVL.

This clone was picked up one time. A single base separates this from a much larger clone, so it may be a read error. Distinct nucleotide sequences in the sample also encode this CDR3. This chain joins TRBV29-1 and TRBJ2-1; D unclear. Germline lookup yields CDR1 SQVTM and CDR2 ANQGSEA. Trimming left V 2 bases short and J 7 bases short, with 24 bases between. This CDR3 comprises 17 residues. The chain's CDR3 is CSVESSGTMERNNEQFF. CDR3 nucleotide sequence: TGCAGCGTTGAAAGCTCAGGAACTATGGAACGGAATAATGAGCAGTTCTTC.

This sequence joins TRBV9 and TRBJ2-2; 9 positions agree with TRBD1. Germline CDR1 SGDLS, CDR2 YYNGEE. V was clipped by 0 bases and J by 5 bases; unmatched bases: 17. The CDR3 is made up of 20 amino acids. The CDR3 is CASSVGLNRGQGIGTGELFF. In DNA form, the CDR3 reads TGTGCCAGCAGCGTAGGTCTTAATAGGGGACAGGGAATTGGAACCGGGGAGCTGTTTTTT.

The chain uses TRBV5-1 and TRBJ2-7, with D possibly being TRBD1 or TRBD2 (5 bases each). The CDR3 totals 14 residues. The germline V gene encodes CDR1 SGHRS and CDR2 YFSETQ. Trimming took off 4 bases at V and 3 bases at J, with 14 bases between the two ends. This chain's CDR3 is CASSQRDGGYEQYF. In DNA form, the CDR3 reads TGCGCCAGCAGCCAACGGGACGGAGGCTACGAGCAGTACTTC. The full variable domain, completed using reference TRBV5-1 and TRBJ2-7, is KAGVTQTPRYLIKTRGQQVTLSCSPISGHRSVSWYQQTPGQGLQFLFEYFSETQRNKGNFPGRFSGRQFSNSRSEMNVSTLELGDSALYLCASSQRDGGYEQYFGPGTRLTVT.

This sequence joins TRBV27 and TRBJ2-1; 7 positions agree with TRBD2. Germline CDR1 MNHEY, CDR2 SMNVEV (reference sequence). The CDR3 runs 15 residues. The trim removed 6 bases at V and 7 bases at J, leaving 12 bases unmatched. The CDR3 DNA sequence: TGTGCCAGCAGGGGAGGGAGGGCCTTAGGGAATGAGCAGTTCTTC. The encoded protein is CASRGGRALGNEQFF.

The V gene is TRBV6-1, the J gene TRBJ2-7, with a possible D match to TRBD1 (5 bases). V was clipped by 7 bases and J by 5 bases, with 18 bases between them. Germline V CDR1 and CDR2: MNHNS, SASEGT. The CDR3 extends over 14 amino acids. Here the CDR3 reads CASMMAGRFDEQYF. The CDR3 DNA sequence: TGTGCCAGCATGATGGCAGGGCGTTTCGACGAGCAGTACTTC.

This chain uses TRBV10-3 with TRBJ2-7; D uncertain. Germline V gene lookup returns CDR1 ENHRY and CDR2 SYGVKD. The CDR3 extends over 13 amino acids. V lost 8 bases and J lost 1, with 12 bases in between. CDR3 in amino acids: CAIGASRSYEQYF. CDR3 nucleotide sequence: TGTGCCATCGGAGCCTCTAGATCCTACGAGCAGTACTTC.

Only one count was recorded for this clone. J is TRBJ1-1 and V is TRBV13; 9 nucleotides agree with TRBD1. Trimming at V came to 5 bases and at J to 6 bases, leaving 7 bases not matched to a gene. The CDR3 is 14 residues long. Germline CDR1 PRHDT, CDR2 FYEKMQ (reference sequence). The CDR3 sequence: CASSRDRDAPEAFF. The CDR3, as DNA: TGTGCCAGCAGCCGGGACAGGGATGCCCCTGAAGCTTTCTTT.

The CDR3 protein is CASSLARFTEAFF. CDR3 nucleotides: TGTGCCAGCAGCTTAGCGCGGTTCACTGAAGCTTTCTTT. This sequence joins TRBV7-2 and TRBJ1-1; D gene unclear. The CDR3 runs 13 residues. Germline CDR1 is SGHTA and CDR2 is FQGNSA. Trimming removed 0 bases from V and 4 bases from J, with 6 bases in between.

The chain links TRBV9 to TRBJ2-7; 7 bases are shared with TRBD2. The CDR3 loop spans 15 amino acids. Trimming took 1 base from V and 3 from J; bases not matched to a gene: 7. CDR1 and CDR2 (germline): SGDLS, YYNGEE. CDR3 sequence: CASSVLGSGGYEQYF. The CDR3 nucleotides read TGTGCCAGCAGCGTATTGGGGTCGGGAGGCTACGAGCAGTACTTC.

Comment on this clone: The same CDR3 also results from other DNA sequences found in this sample. The genes are TRBV28 and TRBJ1-2; D unclear. The V end lost 3 bases, the J end lost 3 bases, and 5 bases lay between the germline ends. The length of the CDR3 is 12 residues. Germline V gene lookup returns CDR1 MDHEN and CDR2 SYDVKM. In DNA form, the CDR3 reads TGTGCCAGCAGTTTGTATGACTATGGCTACACCTTC. Residues: CASSLYDYGYTF.

Remarks on this clone: The sample contains more than one DNA sequence encoding this CDR3. This chain connects TRBV19 to TRBJ2-7; a possible D gene is TRBD1 (6 bases). Germline CDR1 LNHDA, CDR2 SQIVND (reference sequence). The CDR3 has 13 amino acids. Trimming took off 2 bases at V and 2 bases at J, with 7 bases between the two ends. The CDR3 here is CASSIQGPYEQYF. The CDR3 region has the DNA TGTGCCAGTAGTATACAGGGGCCCTACGAGCAGTACTTC.

This chain links TRBV28 with TRBJ2-7; D might be TRBD2 (6 bases). The CDR3 is made up of 15 amino acids. V was shortened by 6 bases and J by 3 bases, with 18 bases between the two germline ends. CDR1 is MDHEN, CDR2 SYDVKM, per germline. The CDR3 reads CASRTEGGDFYEQYF. CDR3 coding DNA: TGTGCCAGCAGGACGGAGGGTGGGGATTTCTACGAGCAGTACTTC.

This clone was counted a few times. The gene calls are TRBV29-1 and TRBJ1-1; no firm D call. V lost 3 bases to trimming and J lost 0 bases, with 2 bases between them. Germline CDR1 and CDR2: SQVTM and ANQGSEA. This CDR3 has 11 amino acids. The CDR3 DNA sequence: TGCAGCGTTGAGATGAACACTGAAGCTTTCTTT. The encoded protein is CSVEMNTEAFF. Full variable domain (missing parts from reference TRBV29-1 and TRBJ1-1): SAVISQKPSRDICQRGTSLTIQCQVDSQVTMMFWYRQQPGQSLTLIATANQGSEATYESGFVIDKFPISRPNLTFSTLTVSNMSPEDSSIYLCSVEMNTEAFFGQGTRLTVV.